The 8 T cell receptor beta chains presented below share a single source sample, sequenced in a study of blood T cells in healthy people across ages. A sample-barcoded 5' primer and a J-beta primer mix were used in a second PCR of roughly 6 to 11 cycles. TCRdb redid the calling of the 5' RACE reads with MiXCR, one entry per CDR3 protein. The sample lists around 400,000 distinct CDR3 sequences; over 45% were seen once. Sequencing used blood. The receptor set was obtained from a man in his sixties in good health.

This chain connects TRBV15 to TRBJ2-1; TRBD1 or TRBD2 may be the D gene (5 bases each). The germline V and J ends were trimmed by 2 bases and 5 bases, with 13 bases remaining between them. CDR1 and CDR2 (germline): LNHNV, YYDKDF (reference sequence). The CDR3 has 15 residues. This chain's CDR3 is CATSRPGTANNEQFF. CDR3 DNA: TGTGCCACCAGCAGACCCGGGACCGCCAACAATGAGCAGTTCTTC. The variable domain in full, completed from reference TRBV15 and TRBJ2-1, reads DAMVIQNPRYQVTQFGKPVTLSCSQTLNHNVMYWYQQKSSQAPKLLFHYYDKDFNNEADTPDNFQSRRPNTSFCFLDIRSPGLGDTAMYLCATSRPGTANNEQFFGPGTRLTVL.

In its sample, this clonotype was seen once. The V gene is TRBV9, the J gene TRBJ2-5; no reliable D call. Germline loops: CDR1 SGDLS, CDR2 YYNGEE. The CDR3 has 12 amino acids. Trimming took 0 bases from V and 11 from J, leaving 11 bases between them. The DNA for the CDR3 is TGTGCCAGCAGCGTAGACTACAATGAGCAGTACTTC. Amino acids: CASSVDYNEQYF.

This chain connects TRBV4-3 to TRBJ2-1; D may match TRBD1 or TRBD2 (5 bases each). The V end was cut by 4 bases, the J end by 8 bases, with 12 bases between. This CDR3 comprises 13 residues. In germline, CDR1 is LGHNA, CDR2 YSLEER. CDR3 in amino acids: CASSRTWGYEQFF. CDR3 sequence (DNA): TGCGCCAGCAGCCGAACTTGGGGGTATGAGCAGTTCTTC.

The J gene is TRBJ2-7, the V gene TRBV10-3; the D gene is possibly TRBD1 (6 bases). The V and J ends lost 3 bases and 3 bases respectively, with 12 bases between them. This CDR3 region has 14 residues. The germline V gene encodes CDR1 ENHRY and CDR2 SYGVKD. The DNA of the CDR3 is TGTGCCATCAGTGATCCGGTAGGGGGCTACGAGCAGTACTTC. As protein: CAISDPVGGYEQYF.

The rearrangement joins TRBV10-3 to TRBJ2-7; possible D gene TRBD2, 6 bases. The CDR3 runs to 13 residues. Trimming took 1 base from V and 5 from J, leaving 9 bases between them. In germline, CDR1 is ENHRY, CDR2 SYGVKD. As DNA, the CDR3 is TGTGCCATCAGTGAGTATGGGGGGAACGAGCAGTACTTC. This sequence encodes CAISEYGGNEQYF.

The chain combines TRBV15 with TRBJ1-2, with TRBD1 as a possible D gene (6 bases). CDR3 size: 14 residues. Trimming took off 2 bases at V and 2 bases at J, with 9 bases between the two ends. Per germline, CDR1 LNHNV and CDR2 YYDKDF (reference sequence). The CDR3 is CATSRTGSNYGYTF. CDR3 in DNA: TGTGCCACCAGCAGAACAGGGAGCAACTATGGCTACACCTTC.

The chain recombines TRBV6-1 with TRBJ2-7; 7 bases align to TRBD1. Germline V gives CDR1 MNHNS, CDR2 SASEGT. The CDR3 is 13 amino acids. Losses at the gene ends were 8 bases for V and 2 bases for J; bases not matched to a gene: 6. DNA of the CDR3: TGTGCCAGCGAGGGGACAGTTACCTACGAGCAGTACTTC. This translates into CASEGTVTYEQYF.

With regard to this clonotype: This may arise from a read error, as a much more abundant clone is one base away. The chain employs TRBV5-1 and TRBJ2-3; D remains unclear. Germline CDR1 is SGHRS and CDR2 is YFSETQ. This CDR3 is built from 11 residues. Trimming stripped 5 bases from V and 2 bases from J, with 3 bases between. The CDR3 sequence: CASRYTDTQYF. In nucleotides, the CDR3 is TGCGCCAGCAGATACACAGATACGCAGTATTTT.